This T cell receptor beta chain is drawn from a study of regulatory T cells in long-lasting Graves disease. Investigators prepared the TCR beta libraries by applying iRepertoire HTBI primers and Arm-PCR of CDR3 regions. One entry per CDR3 protein, called by TCRdb with MiXCR from the multiplex PCR reads. This sample carries just over 600,000 distinct CDR3 sequences, around 17% of them seen once, and the ten largest clones take under 20%. Sample time point: newly diagnosed GD, antithyroid drugs for less than 3 months. With RNA extracted from PBMCs as input, the TCR library was made. This clonotype was picked up many times. CDR1 is GTSNPN and CDR2 is SVGIG in the germline V gene (reference sequence). This CDR3 is 12 amino acids long. Trimming at V came to 5 bases and at J to 10 bases, leaving 8 bases not matched to a gene. The sample also formed part of further work on T cells in Graves' hyperthyroidism and ophthalmopathy.

Sequenced material: peripheral blood mononuclear cells (PBMCs), taken at new diagnosis, from a patient treated with antithyroid drugs. The V gene is TRBV30, the J gene TRBJ2-1; 7 positions agree with TRBD2. This receptor was taken from a woman under 40 with Graves disease. For the CDR3, the DNA is TGTGCCTGGGAGAATCCGGGACTAGAGCAGTTCTTC. This sequence encodes CAWENPGLEQFF. The full variable domain, completed using reference TRBV30 and TRBJ2-1, is SQTIHQWPATLVQPVGSPLSLECTVEGTSNPNLYWYRQAAGRGLQLLFYSVGIGQISSEVPQNLSASRPQDRQFILSSKKLLLSDSGFYLCAWENPGLEQFFGPGTRLTVL.